This TCR beta chain was sequenced for a study of blood T cells in healthy people across ages. Study-wide points: Unknown donor CMV status possibly confounded expanded clonotype changes.

There were healthy Caucasian individuals from Russia, aged about 6 to 100, serving as donors. The V and J ends lost 1 base and 5 bases respectively, with 7 bases between them. The CDR3 spans 13 residues. Germline lookup yields CDR1 SGHDN and CDR2 FVKESK. Concerning this clonotype: Antigen specificity is unknown.

A sample-barcoded 5' primer and a J-beta primer mix were used in a second PCR of roughly 7 to 12 cycles. TCRdb reprocessed the 5' RACE reads with MiXCR, giving one entry per CDR3 protein. The data hold some 760,000 distinct CDR3 sequences, with roughly 25% observed a single time. This sample also appeared in a second study, on T cells of mothers and their children.

The gene calls are TRBV14 and TRBJ2-3; D is possibly TRBD1 (5 bases). This clonotype was sampled from a boy aged 10-17 years in good health. Specimen: blood. CDR3 nucleotides: TGTGCCAGCAGCCAAGTCAGGGAAGATACGCAGTATTTT. Encoded protein: CASSQVREDTQYF.